This T cell receptor (beta chain) was sequenced for a study of cytomegalovirus exposure and HLA in healthy donors. The PCR made use of 60 Vbeta and 13 Jbeta primers. Profiled with immunoSEQ multiplex PCR; TCRdb holds only in-frame clones, not every one. Seen here are around 100,000 clones, 55% to 80% observed once, and the top ten hold over 2%. J gave up 4 bases and V 4 bases, and 5 bases lay outside the gene matches. CDR1 SGHTA and CDR2 FQGTGA come from the germline V gene. The CDR3 consists of 15 residues. Sequencing was carried out using PBMCs. The J gene is TRBJ2-5, the V gene TRBV7-3; 11 nucleotides align to TRBD2. This receptor was identified in a woman in her thirties in good health and CMV-seronegative. Here the CDR3 DNA reads TGTGCCAGCAGCTGGGTAGCGGGAGGGGGAGAGACCCAGTACTTC. Translation gives CASSWVAGGGETQYF.